One and the same sample provided the 10 T cell receptor beta chains below, sequenced in a study of beta chain features in type 1 diabetes (dated by TCRdb to the late 2010s). Receptors were amplified or captured by the immunoSEQ multiplex PCR assay. The entire amount of isolated RNA was reverse transcribed using the High Capacity cDNA Reverse Transcription Kit, so the sequenced TCRB transcripts were expressed ones. TCRdb carries this immuneACCESS record with in-frame sequences only. Its versions omit some clonotypes, under half of them owing to an unresolved V gene in the studies checked, with the rest unexplained. This sample is represented by about 240,000 clones; around 13% of them were singletons. 0.015% to 0.02% of the sample belongs to the ten largest clones. These receptors are not linked to any known antigen. Results the study describes overall, beyond this receptor: Type 1 diabetes patients showed a moderate but significant shortening of TCRB CDR3 length in all four CD4+ subsets.

The sequencing sample was made of naive CD4+ T cells from blood. The cell subset or site label of this sample denotes: true naive CD4+ T cells. The receptor set was obtained from a man aged 25 to 40 with type 1 diabetes.

This clone was counted at least ten times. This chain's CDR3 is CASSQSVAGGAAYEQYF. CDR3 nucleotides: TGCGCCAGCAGTCAATCGGTAGCGGGAGGCGCCGCCTACGAGCAGTACTTC. The chain recombines TRBV23-1 with TRBJ2-7, with 10 bases identical to TRBD2. TRBV23-1 is sorted into the ORF group, with uncertain function. CDR3 length: 17 residues. The J segment lost 2 bases and the V segment lost 0 bases, leaving 7 bases of the junction unmatched.

This clone was found a few times. This chain uses TRBV5-1 with TRBJ1-2, with unresolved D. This CDR3 contains 12 residues. CDR1 and CDR2 (germline): SGHRS, YFSETQ. V lost 0 bases and J lost 6, with 6 bases in between. In DNA, the CDR3 is TGCGCCAGCAGCTTGGGCGGGGATGGCTACACCTTC. The encoded protein is CASSLGGDGYTF.

The genes are TRBV6-1 and TRBJ2-7; D is perhaps TRBD2 (6 bases). The CDR3 loop spans 12 amino acids. Trimming took 4 bases from V and 7 from J, leaving 11 bases between them. Per the germline V gene, CDR1 is MNHNS and CDR2 is SASEGT. CDR3 protein: CASSGEAGEQYF. CDR3 nucleotides: TGTGCCAGCAGTGGGGAGGCCGGGGAGCAGTACTTC.

In its sample, this clone was seen a few times. The CDR3 spells CASSIPTSGSRTGELFF. The CDR3 nucleotides are TGTGCCAGCAGCATACCAACTAGCGGGAGTCGCACCGGGGAGCTGTTTTTT. The chain recombines TRBV7-2 with TRBJ2-2, with 11 bases identical to TRBD2. Looked up from germline, CDR1 is SGHTA and CDR2 is FQGNSA. After removal of 5 bases from V and 4 bases from J, the junction contained 9 bases not matched to a gene. CDR3 length equals 17 residues.

The V call is TRBV28, the J call TRBJ1-3; D is uncertain. Trimming cost V 6 bases and J 0 bases, with 15 bases left between them. Germline CDR1 is MDHEN and CDR2 is SYDVKM. This CDR3 has 16 amino acids. The CDR3 protein is CASSSAGRPSGNTIYF. The CDR3 DNA reads TGTGCCAGCAGCAGCGCCGGGAGACCCTCTGGAAACACCATATATTTT.

The table lists this clone with a few counts. The J gene is TRBJ2-7, the V gene TRBV7-9, with 11 nucleotides matching TRBD1. The CDR3 consists of 15 residues. V shed 2 bases and J 3 bases; nucleotides not matched to a gene: 3. The germline V gene has CDR1 SEHNR and CDR2 FQNEAQ (reference sequence). CDR3 sequence: CASSLLGTGGYEQYF. In DNA, the CDR3 is TGTGCCAGCAGCTTATTAGGGACAGGGGGCTACGAGCAGTACTTC.

This clone showed up just a few times. An end of the junction does not agree with germline; a read error may underlie this. This chain uses TRBV5-1 with TRBJ2-1; D not resolved. Germline CDR1 and CDR2: SGHRS and YFSETQ. The CDR3 is made up of 12 amino acids. This CDR3 is CASSLSSNEQFF. The CDR3 DNA is TGCGCCAGCAGCTTGTCCTCCAATGAGCAGTTCTTC.

This clone was observed a handful of times. The chain is built from TRBV18 and TRBJ2-5, with 7 positions matching TRBD1. Germline V CDR1 and CDR2: KGHSH, LQKENI. The CDR3 is 15 residues long. J was trimmed by 2 bases and V by 3 bases; bases with no gene match: 6. The CDR3 region has the DNA TGTGCCAGCTCACCGCCGGACAGGCGTCAAGAGACCCAGTACTTC. Residues: CASSPPDRRQETQYF.

This clone has just a few counts. The chain employs TRBV6-5 and TRBJ1-3, with D possibly being TRBD1 (5 bases). Trimming took 0 bases from V and 1 from J, leaving 7 bases between them. CDR3 length equals 15 residues. From germline, CDR1 is MNHEY and CDR2 SVGAGI. CDR3: CASSYSQASGNTIYF. The CDR3 bases are TGTGCCAGCAGTTACTCACAGGCATCTGGAAACACCATATATTTT.

The V call is TRBV7-9, the J call TRBJ1-4; D is perhaps TRBD1 (5 bases). Per germline, CDR1 SEHNR and CDR2 FQNEAQ (reference sequence). There are 12 residues in the CDR3. Deletions cut 2 bases from V and 13 bases from J, with 11 bases between. CDR3 sequence reads: CASSLSGGSLFF. The CDR3 DNA is TGTGCCAGCAGCTTATCCGGGGGATCACTGTTTTTT.